Presented here are 23 T cell receptor beta chains from one specimen sequenced in a study of T cell repertoires in cytomegalovirus infection. Their antigen targets remain unknown. MiXCR, run by TCRdb on the reads, gives a single entry per CDR3 protein. The data show about 830,000 distinct CDR3 sequences, with approximately 32% seen just once and around 12% held by the top ten. The sample in question was cultured CD8+ T cells from PBMCs, obtained from culture after CMV antigen stimulation. Receptors originate from a human donor in good health (CMV status not recorded). Some clones in this sample may be carry-over from other donors' samples.

This clonotype was seen many times. The chain uses TRBV7-9 and TRBJ2-1, with unresolved D. Trimming took 7 bases from V and 3 from J, leaving 13 bases between them. CDR3 length: 14 amino acids. Germline V gene lookup returns CDR1 SEHNR and CDR2 FQNEAQ (reference sequence). In nucleotides, the CDR3 is TGTGCCAGCACCTTCACTGACATCTACAATGAGCAGTTCTTC. Protein product: CASTFTDIYNEQFF. Based on the CDR3 plus reference TRBV7-9 and TRBJ2-1, the full variable domain is DTGVSQNPRHKITKRGQNVTFRCDPISEHNRLYWYRQTLGQGPEFLTYFQNEAQLEKSRLLSDRFSAERPKGSFSTLEIQRTEQGDSAMYLCASTFTDIYNEQFFGPGTRLTVL.

This rearrangement joins TRBV4-1 to TRBJ1-2; D uncertain. V lost 3 bases to trimming and J lost 1 base, with 15 bases between them. The length of the CDR3 is 16 residues. CDR1 and CDR2 from the germline V gene are MGHRA and YSYEKL. CDR3 nucleotide sequence: TGCGCCAGCAGCCAGGGCCACCCAGCTGGTAACTATGGCTACACCTTC. It codes for CASSQGHPAGNYGYTF.

V usage is TRBV7-4 and J usage is TRBJ1-1; D ambiguous. V gave up 5 bases and J gave up 0 bases, with 16 bases separating them. This CDR3 is 16 amino acids long. Germline V gene data show CDR1 as SGHVT and CDR2 as SQSDAQ. CDR3 nucleotide sequence: TGTGCCAGCAGCGTTGACCCCTATAATCTGAACACTGAAGCTTTCTTT. This encodes CASSVDPYNLNTEAFF.

This rearrangement joins TRBV10-3 to TRBJ1-6, with D unclear. CDR1 and CDR2 (germline): ENHRY, SYGVKD. CDR3 length: 19 residues. Trimming took 2 bases from V and 0 from J, leaving 17 bases between them. The CDR3 bases are TGTGCCATCAGTGAGCGAGGGCAGGACTTAGGCTCCTATAATTCACCCCTCCACTTT. Its translation: CAISERGQDLGSYNSPLHF.

This chain connects TRBV28 to TRBJ1-2; TRBD1 is a possible D gene (6 bases). V was pared by 1 base and J by 7 bases, with 10 bases between. The CDR3 spans 13 residues. Germline V gene lookup returns CDR1 MDHEN and CDR2 SYDVKM. CDR3 amino acids: CASSLSGASGYTF. CDR3 sequence (DNA): TGTGCCAGCAGTTTATCAGGGGCGAGTGGCTACACCTTC.

V gene TRBV25-1 combines with J gene TRBJ1-1, with 9 bases identical to TRBD1. The CDR3 has 14 amino acids. Unmatched junction bases numbered 5, after V lost 5 bases and J lost 4 bases. The germline V gene encodes CDR1 MGHDK and CDR2 SYGVNS. CDR3 loop: CASSKDRGPTEAFF. DNA of the CDR3: TGTGCCAGCAGTAAGGACAGGGGACCCACTGAAGCTTTCTTT.

V gene TRBV7-6 combines with J gene TRBJ1-3; D unresolved. The CDR3 spans 14 residues. Germline CDR1 is SGHVS and CDR2 is FNYEAQ. Trimming took 1 base from V and 6 from J, leaving 10 bases between them. The CDR3 region has the DNA TGTGCCAGCAGCTTAGGGGTTTTCGAAAACACCATATATTTT. It specifies CASSLGVFENTIYF. Full variable domain (rest looked up from reference TRBV7-6 and TRBJ1-3): GAGVSQSPRYKVTKRGQDVALRCDPISGHVSLYWYRQALGQGPEFLTYFNYEAQQDKSGLPNDRFSAERPEGSISTLTIQRTEQRDSAMYRCASSLGVFENTIYFGEGSWLTVV.

The chain uses TRBV12-3 or TRBV12-4 and TRBJ1-2; TRBD1 is a possible D gene (5 bases). The CDR3 runs to 15 residues. V was cut by 6 bases and J by 6 bases, with 20 bases left in between. The CDR3 coding sequence is TGTGCCAGCAGCGCAGGGTTCGGGAGGGTGGATGGCTACACCTTC. Its protein product is CASSAGFGRVDGYTF.

This chain connects TRBV6-6 to TRBJ1-4, with D tentatively TRBD1 (5 bases). This CDR3 is built from 17 residues. The germline CDR1 and CDR2 sequences are MNHNY and SVGAGI (reference sequence). V was pared by 8 bases and J by 0 bases, with 19 bases between. The CDR3 reads CASLGTFLVATNEKLFF. In nucleotides, the CDR3 is TGTGCCAGCCTAGGGACGTTCTTAGTTGCAACTAATGAAAAACTGTTTTTT.

Only a few counts were recorded for this clonotype. The V gene is TRBV19, the J gene TRBJ1-2; no clear D gene. V was trimmed by 8 bases and J by 4 bases, leaving 14 bases between them. The CDR3 has 13 amino acids. Looked up from germline, CDR1 is LNHDA and CDR2 is SQIVND (reference sequence). CDR3: CASHFRNGYGYTF. CDR3 nucleotides: TGTGCCAGTCACTTCCGGAACGGCTATGGCTACACCTTC. The entire variable domain, with the rest obtained from reference TRBV19 and TRBJ1-2, is as follows: DGGITQSPKYLFRKEGQNVTLSCEQNLNHDAMYWYRQDPGQGLRLIYYSQIVNDFQKGDIAEGYSVSREKKESFPLTVTSAQKNPTAFYLCASHFRNGYGYTFGSGTRLTVV.

This clonotype was recorded a few times. This sequence joins TRBV7-9 and TRBJ2-3, with D possibly being TRBD2 (5 bases). The V end lost 0 bases, the J end lost 7 bases, and 14 bases lay between the germline ends. The CDR3 has 15 residues. Germline-derived CDR1 and CDR2 are SEHNR and FQNEAQ (reference sequence). CDR3 protein: CASSLAPRTANTQYF. CDR3 bases: TGTGCCAGCAGCTTAGCCCCACGGACTGCTAATACGCAGTATTTT.

This clonotype was observed a few times. The gene calls are TRBV28 and TRBJ1-2, with D uncertain. CDR1 is MDHEN and CDR2 is SYDVKM in the germline V gene. The CDR3 runs to 13 residues. V dropped 4 bases and J dropped 6 bases, with 12 bases sitting between them. This chain's CDR3 is CASSSTIANGYTF. The CDR3 DNA reads TGTGCCAGCAGTTCTACCATCGCCAATGGCTACACCTTC.

In its sample, this clonotype was seen a few times. This rearrangement joins TRBV19 to TRBJ2-3, with 10 bases fitting TRBD2. The V and J ends lost 1 base and 4 bases, in that order; junction bases with no gene match: 2. The CDR3 sequence is 15 residues long. From germline, CDR1 is LNHDA and CDR2 SQIVND (reference sequence). As DNA, the CDR3 is TGTGCCAGTAGTATAGGAGCGGGGGGGCCAGATACGCAGTATTTT. This translates into CASSIGAGGPDTQYF. Full variable domain (remainder filled in from reference TRBV19 and TRBJ2-3): DGGITQSPKYLFRKEGQNVTLSCEQNLNHDAMYWYRQDPGQGLRLIYYSQIVNDFQKGDIAEGYSVSREKKESFPLTVTSAQKNPTAFYLCASSIGAGGPDTQYFGPGTRLTVL.

This clonotype has more than one count but fewer than ten. The chain carries TRBV27 and TRBJ2-3; 7 bases agree with TRBD2. The V segment lost 3 bases and the J segment 4 bases; nucleotides outside the gene matches: 7. CDR1 and CDR2 (germline): MNHEY, SMNVEV (reference sequence). The CDR3 sequence is 15 residues long. The CDR3: CASSLAGVRPDTQYF. CDR3 nucleotides: TGTGCCAGCAGTTTGGCGGGAGTGCGGCCAGATACGCAGTATTTT.

Note on this clonotype: Given a much more abundant clone one base away, this may be a read error. The chain couples TRBV12-3 or TRBV12-4 to TRBJ2-2; D is undetermined. The V and J ends lost 3 bases and 4 bases respectively, with 6 bases between them. The CDR3 is 13 amino acids. This chain's CDR3 is CASSFLRTGELFF. The DNA for the CDR3 is TGTGCCAGCAGTTTTTTACGCACCGGGGAGCTGTTTTTT.

Only a few counts were recorded for this clonotype. The rearrangement links TRBV6-1 to TRBJ2-3; 7 bases align to TRBD1. J gave up 7 bases and V 4 bases, and 8 bases lay outside the gene matches. The germline CDR1 and CDR2 sequences are MNHNS and SASEGT. There are 14 residues in the CDR3. CDR3 DNA: TGTGCCAGCAGTGCAACAGGGGTTGGATATACGCAGTATTTT. Amino acid sequence: CASSATGVGYTQYF.

As regards this clonotype: A clone one base away is much larger, so this may be a read error. The chain has TRBV7-8 and TRBJ1-5, with D possibly being TRBD1 (5 bases). CDR1 is SGHVS, CDR2 FQNEAQ, per germline. The CDR3 sequence is 13 residues long. CDR3 DNA sequence: TGTGCCAGCGGGCAGGGTAGCAGTCAGCCCCAGCATTTT. It yields the protein CASGQGSSQPQHF.

This chain connects TRBV6-6 to TRBJ1-6, with TRBD1 identical over 7 bases. The CDR3 runs 17 residues. J was trimmed by 8 bases and V by 6 bases; bases with no gene match: 16. In germline, CDR1 is MNHNY, CDR2 SVGAGI (reference sequence). CDR3 bases: TGTGCCAGCAGATTTCCCCCGGACAGGAGACCGGATTCACCCCTCCACTTT. Translating gives CASRFPPDRRPDSPLHF.

About this clonotype: The junction departs from germline at one end; a sequencing error may be responsible. The rearrangement joins TRBV12-3 or TRBV12-4 to TRBJ1-1; D is unclear. CDR3 length: 13 residues. CDR3 DNA: TGTGCCAACAGTTTCACGGGGTACACTGAAGCTTTCTTT. Translating gives CANSFTGYTEAFF.

Comments on this clonotype: The junction departs from the called germline gene at one end, perhaps through a read error. This chain links TRBV7-9 with TRBJ1-1; D is possibly TRBD1 (6 bases). The CDR3 consists of 11 residues. CDR1 is SEHNR, CDR2 FQNEAQ, per germline (reference sequence). CDR3 sequence (DNA): TGTGCCAACAGCGCGACAGGCGAAGCTTTCTTT. Its translation is CANSATGEAFF.

V usage is TRBV6-2 or TRBV6-3 and J usage is TRBJ2-1; 9 bases line up with TRBD1. The CDR3 sequence is 17 residues long. With V trimmed by 4 bases and J by 4 bases, 11 bases remained unmatched. CDR1 is MNHEY, CDR2 SVGEGT, per germline. The CDR3 DNA follows: TGTGCCAGCAGTTCAGGGACAGGGAGTTTAGGATACAATGAGCAGTTCTTC. It specifies CASSSGTGSLGYNEQFF.

This clonotype was found once. J is TRBJ2-7 and V is TRBV11-1; possible D gene TRBD1, 5 bases. V dropped 2 bases and J dropped 0 bases, with 8 bases sitting between them. Germline assignment: CDR1 SGHAT and CDR2 FQDESV (reference sequence). The CDR3 is 14 amino acids. The DNA of the CDR3 is TGTGCCAGCAGCTTAAGACAGAACTCCTACGAGCAGTACTTC. Translation gives CASSLRQNSYEQYF.

The sample holds many counts of this clonotype. The chain combines TRBV4-3 with TRBJ2-2, with 7 bases that match TRBD2. The CDR3 is 15 amino acids. J gave up 7 bases and V 0 bases, and 5 bases lay outside the gene matches. The germline CDR1 and CDR2 sequences are LGHNA and YSLEER. The DNA of the CDR3 is TGCGCCAGCAGCCAAGATCGGGGGGTGCTCGGGGAGCTGTTTTTT. Protein sequence: CASSQDRGVLGELFF.